This T cell receptor beta chain was sequenced for a study of shared clonotypes between healthy human individuals. General study results and limits: The naive CD4 repertoires of a handful of donors were compared, and around 5.1% of clonotypes were shared.

Per the original data handling: Filtering differed because ImmunoSEQ produced junction-only sequences that carried no quality scores. Clones were read by immunoSEQ multiplex PCR, and TCRdb kept only the in-frame ones, dropping some. V and J calls plus clone size are reproduced from that table; the DNA served to infer D and trimming. Found here are 1,500,000 or so clones, roughly 98.5% of them singletons; the top ten hold roughly 0.36%. On this clone: Its antigen is currently unknown.

The CDR3 is made up of 14 amino acids. Germline loops: CDR1 KGHSH, CDR2 LQKENI. The V end was cut by 5 bases, the J end by 4 bases, with 14 bases between. Sequenced: naive CD4+ T cells sorted from blood. The subset: CD45RA+ positively selected. The chain joins TRBV18 to TRBJ1-2; D may be TRBD1 (6 bases). This clonotype was obtained from a man aged 30 to 39 in good health. The CDR3 region has the DNA TGTGCCAGCTCATCGACAGGTGGTCTCTATGGCTACACCTTC. Its translation: CASSSTGGLYGYTF.